The 10 T cell receptor beta chains in this list originate from one sample, sequenced in a study of T cell repertoires in cytomegalovirus infection. TCRdb itself ran the reads through MiXCR, one entry per CDR3 protein. The sample holds about 400,000 distinct CDR3 sequences; roughly a third are singletons and the top ten take about 13%. Their antigens are not known. The specimen was cultured PBMCs, collected from culture after CMV antigen stimulation. The origin of the receptors is a human donor in good health (CMV status not recorded). Some clones in this sample may be carry-over from other donors' samples.

This clonotype was found a few times. The genes are TRBV12-3 or TRBV12-4 and TRBJ2-3; D remains ambiguous. The CDR3 covers 12 residues. Trimming stripped 8 bases from V and 2 bases from J, with 8 bases between. The DNA of the CDR3 is TGTGCCAGCCTTCACTTCACAGATACGCAGTATTTT. This codes for CASLHFTDTQYF.

This clonotype was picked up a small number of times. The chain has TRBV12-3 or TRBV12-4 and TRBJ1-5; D may be TRBD1 (6 bases). Trimming took off 6 bases at V and 5 bases at J, with 14 bases between the two ends. The CDR3 consists of 14 residues. CDR3 sequence: CASSWGGGHQPQHF. The CDR3 DNA sequence: TGTGCCAGCAGCTGGGGGGGGGGCCATCAGCCCCAGCATTTT.

This clonotype was detected a few times. This chain connects TRBV5-6 to TRBJ2-1, with 7 bases aligning to TRBD2. V dropped 3 bases and J dropped 8; count of bases not matched to a gene: 17. CDR1 and CDR2 from the germline V gene are SGHDT and YYEEEE. The CDR3 consists of 17 residues. DNA of the CDR3: TGTGCCAGCAGCTCCCCGTTTCGGACTAGGTATTTGGATGAGCAGTTCTTC. Translating gives CASSSPFRTRYLDEQFF. The whole variable domain, remainder taken from reference TRBV5-6 and TRBJ2-1, is DAGVTQSPTHLIKTRGQQVTLRCSPKSGHDTVSWYQQALGQGPQFIFQYYEEEERQRGNFPDRFSGHQFPNYSSELNVNALLLGDSALYLCASSSPFRTRYLDEQFFGPGTRLTVL.

The J gene is TRBJ2-1, the V gene TRBV4-3; 11 bases are a match to TRBD2. CDR1 is LGHNA and CDR2 is YSLEER in the germline V gene. J lost 5 bases, V lost 3 bases, and 18 bases had no gene match. The CDR3 loop spans 20 amino acids. CDR3 amino acids: CASSHRLAGGPEMTNNEQFF. In DNA, the CDR3 is TGCGCCAGCAGCCATCGCCTAGCGGGAGGACCTGAAATGACAAACAATGAGCAGTTCTTC.

This clonotype occurred many times. The chain links TRBV27 to TRBJ1-2, with TRBD1 as a possible D gene (5 bases). CDR1 is MNHEY, CDR2 SMNVEV, per germline (reference sequence). The V and J ends lost 0 bases and 4 bases respectively, with 9 bases between them. CDR3 length: 14 amino acids. CDR3 nucleotides: TGTGCCAGCAGTTTATCAACAGGATCCTATGGCTACACCTTC. Encoded protein: CASSLSTGSYGYTF.

This chain connects TRBV29-1 to TRBJ2-7; the D is unclear. The germline V gene encodes CDR1 SQVTM and CDR2 ANQGSEA. The ends were cut back, 4 bases at V and 7 bases at J, with 17 bases in the middle. This CDR3 spans 13 amino acids. The CDR3 DNA sequence: TGCAGCGTTGTTCCCAGTATATCCGCTGAGCAGTACTTC. Protein: CSVVPSISAEQYF.

The genes are TRBV6-2 or TRBV6-3 and TRBJ1-1, with D perhaps matching TRBD1 (5 bases). The V end was cut by 4 bases, the J end by 5 bases, with 8 bases between. This CDR3 has 12 amino acids. Germline values: CDR1 MNHEY, CDR2 SVGEGT. The CDR3 protein is CASSFRQTEAFF. The CDR3 nucleotides are TGTGCCAGCAGTTTCCGACAGACTGAAGCTTTCTTT.

The CDR3 coding sequence is TGTGCCAGTAGCTCGACAAAATGGAAAATCTATGGCTACACCTTC. This codes for CASSSTKWKIYGYTF. This rearrangement joins TRBV19 to TRBJ1-2; D gene uncertain. Trimming stripped 6 bases from V and 4 bases from J, with 18 bases between. The germline gives CDR1 LNHDA, CDR2 SQIVND (reference sequence). The CDR3 consists of 15 residues.

The chain recombines TRBV6-1 with TRBJ2-1; no firm D call. Trimming shortened V by 6 bases and J by 5 bases, and 11 bases separated the two germline ends. Germline loops: CDR1 MNHNS, CDR2 SASEGT. The CDR3 totals 13 residues. CDR3 residues: CASSAAYHNEQFF. Written as DNA, the CDR3 is TGTGCCAGCAGCGCGGCCTACCACAATGAGCAGTTCTTC.

The gene calls are TRBV7-2 and TRBJ2-7, with 12 nucleotides matching TRBD2. The V and J ends lost 5 bases and 4 bases, in that order; junction bases with no gene match: 6. The length of the CDR3 is 15 residues. Germline-derived CDR1 and CDR2 are SGHTA and FQGNSA. CDR3 loop: CASSGRTSGNYEQYF. The CDR3, as DNA: TGTGCCAGCAGCGGGCGGACTAGCGGGAATTACGAGCAGTACTTC.